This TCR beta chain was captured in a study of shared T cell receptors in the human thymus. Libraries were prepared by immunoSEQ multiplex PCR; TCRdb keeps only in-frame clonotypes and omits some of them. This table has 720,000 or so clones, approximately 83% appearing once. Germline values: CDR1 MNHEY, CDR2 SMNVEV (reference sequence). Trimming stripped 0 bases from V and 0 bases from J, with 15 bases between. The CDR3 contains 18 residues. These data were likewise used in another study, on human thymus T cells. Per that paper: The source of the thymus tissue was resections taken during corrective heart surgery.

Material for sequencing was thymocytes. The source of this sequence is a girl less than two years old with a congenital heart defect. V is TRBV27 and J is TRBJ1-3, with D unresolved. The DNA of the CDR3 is TGTGCCAGCAGTTTATCGATAAATGAGGGAGTCTCTGGAAACACCATATATTTT. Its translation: CASSLSINEGVSGNTIYF.